Listed below are T cell receptor beta chains from one sample, sequenced in a study of breast tumors, draining lymph nodes, adjacent tissues. TCRdb re-analysed the multiplex PCR reads in MiXCR, keeping a single row per CDR3 protein. The sample shows some 140,000 distinct CDR3 sequences, approximately 22% of them seen only once. Sequencing was carried out using axillary lymph node tissue. Receptor source: a female donor with breast cancer. Some clones in this sample may be carry-over from other donors' samples. The CDR3 runs from the conserved cysteine through the conserved F or W. Each record gives: V gene, clone size, J gene, CDR3 protein. Not all rows give a size; the values are once, few, many and, for expanded clones, a class.

TRBV18	NA	TRBJ2-3	CASSRFHPGSSTDTQYF
TRBV2	many	TRBJ2-1	CASSPEQGNEQFF
TRBV7-9	many	TRBJ1-2	CASSLFASRYGYTF
TRBV11-3	many	TRBJ2-3	CASSLGAGVGTDTQYF
TRBV7-2	medium-sized	TRBJ2-5	CASSRSPQETQYF
TRBV19	many	TRBJ2-1	CASSRELDGHEQFF
TRBV4-1	many	TRBJ2-1	CASSQDSDLHNEQFF
TRBV7-2	many	TRBJ2-7	CASSFGGIGAYEQYF
TRBV7-9	many	TRBJ2-7	CASKAGSTYEQYF
TRBV29-1	many	TRBJ1-2	CSVDENYGYTF
TRBV7-8	NA	TRBJ1-1	CASSLGRIMNTEAFF
TRBV28	few	TRBJ2-7	CASRFRDGYSYEQYF
TRBV15	few	TRBJ2-5	CATSRELESQETQYF
TRBV28	NA	TRBJ2-3	CASLGASGEGDTQYF
TRBV2	NA	TRBJ2-1	CASMLALAGGYEQFF
TRBV6-1	many	TRBJ2-1	CASESRGPGPDGNEQFF
TRBV5-5	many	TRBJ2-7	CASSLGQADEQYF
TRBV15	many	TRBJ2-7	CATSRPGTSKDEQYF
TRBV5-8	many	TRBJ2-1	CASSPAPGGDENEQFF
TRBV6-1	many	TRBJ2-7	CASSELITYEQYF
TRBV9	many	TRBJ2-1	CASSVEGNMDEQFF
TRBV15	many	TRBJ2-7	CATSRDLASGGGEQYF
TRBV20-1	NA	TRBJ2-3	CSARDLVGGGQEADTQYF
TRBV28	NA	TRBJ2-3	CASSQTVQDTQYF
TRBV11-2	few	TRBJ2-2	CASSLDRTSTGELFF
TRBV7-7	NA	TRBJ1-6	CVLKGSSSYNSPLYF
TRBV6-4	many	TRBJ2-2	CASSDTGTGGGELFF
TRBV19	NA	TRBJ1-5	CASRGVANNQPQHF
TRBV27	few	TRBJ2-1	CASSDEGGYNEQFF
TRBV27	NA	TRBJ2-4	CASRSTLIAKNIQYF
TRBV24-1	NA	TRBJ1-3	CATSDLSGNTIYF
TRBV6-1	few	TRBJ1-4	CASSPFEVRGPNEKLFF
TRBV20-1	few	TRBJ2-4	CSARSGAGAKNIQYF
TRBV29-1	many	TRBJ1-2	CSAAGNYGYTF
TRBV20-1	many	TRBJ1-2	CSARAQGDYGYTF
TRBV2	many	TRBJ2-5	CASKVGSGREETQYF
TRBV6-2/TRBV6-3	few	TRBJ1-5	CASSEYNQPQHF
TRBV4-1	many	TRBJ1-2	CASSQVGRGNRDYGYTF
TRBV3-1	few	TRBJ1-2	CASSQVGGAATRDGYTF
TRBV10-3	many	TRBJ2-7	CAILGTEDYEQYF
TRBV11-3	few	TRBJ1-5	CASRLLPGQGYSNQPQHF
TRBV20-1	many	TRBJ2-2	CSARGLGPGELFF
TRBV10-1	many	TRBJ1-5	CASNIQRTALSSNQPQHF
TRBV11-2	many	TRBJ2-3	CASSLVGQLAGGTQYF
TRBV11-2	many	TRBJ2-1	CASSFLGGTTLHEQFF
TRBV28	NA	TRBJ2-6	CASSFLSGANVLTF
TRBV7-3	many	TRBJ2-1	CASSLDGLTHNEQFF
TRBV5-8	many	TRBJ1-4	CASGPGQALNEKLFF
TRBV30	few	TRBJ2-1	CAWSSSGRTPVGHNEQFF
TRBV19	NA	TRBJ2-1	CASSMVQNRNEQFF